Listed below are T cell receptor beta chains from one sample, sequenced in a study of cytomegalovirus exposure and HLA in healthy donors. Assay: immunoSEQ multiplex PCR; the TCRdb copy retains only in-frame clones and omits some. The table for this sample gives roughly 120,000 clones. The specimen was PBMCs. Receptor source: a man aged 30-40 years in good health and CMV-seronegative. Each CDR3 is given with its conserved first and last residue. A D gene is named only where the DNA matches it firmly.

cdr3_nt: TGTGCCAGCAGCGTAGAAGGTAGCCGCGATGAGCAGTTCTTC; cdr3_aa: CASSVEGSRDEQFF; d_call: NA; v_call: TRBV9; j_call: TRBJ2-1
cdr3_nt: TGTGCCAGTAGTGTCAGGGGGGTGGAGGTCGGGGAGCTGTTTTTT; cdr3_aa: CASSVRGVEVGELFF; d_call: NA; v_call: TRBV19; j_call: TRBJ2-2
cdr3_nt: TGTGCCAGCAGCAAAAAACGGAGGGGACCCATGAACACTGAAGCTTTCTTT; cdr3_aa: CASSKKRRGPMNTEAFF; d_call: NA; v_call: TRBV21-1; j_call: TRBJ1-1
cdr3_nt: TGTGCCAGCAGCTTAATAAGGGGTGACACTGAAGCTTTCTTT; cdr3_aa: CASSLIRGDTEAFF; d_call: NA; v_call: TRBV11-2; j_call: TRBJ1-1
cdr3_nt: TGTGCCAGCAGTTACATACAGGGGGCAAACTACGAGCAGTACTTC; cdr3_aa: CASSYIQGANYEQYF; d_call: TRBD1; v_call: TRBV6-5; j_call: TRBJ2-7
cdr3_nt: TGTGCCACCAGCGGGACAGGGGTCTTCACTGAAGCTTTCTTT; cdr3_aa: CATSGTGVFTEAFF; d_call: TRBD1; v_call: TRBV15; j_call: TRBJ1-1
cdr3_nt: TGCGCCAGCAGCCAAGAGTCAGTGGGCAGGGGGAGAGCTGGCTACACCTTC; cdr3_aa: CASSQESVGRGRAGYTF; d_call: TRBD1; v_call: TRBV4-1; j_call: TRBJ1-2
cdr3_nt: TGTGCCAGCAGTCCAGGACTAGCATCCTACGAGCAGTACTTC; cdr3_aa: CASSPGLASYEQYF; d_call: TRBD2; v_call: TRBV7-2; j_call: TRBJ2-7
cdr3_nt: TGTGCCAGCAGCGCCGGACAGGAGTCCACAGATACGCAGTATTTT; cdr3_aa: CASSAGQESTDTQYF; d_call: TRBD1; v_call: TRBV5-4; j_call: TRBJ2-3
cdr3_nt: TGTGCCAGCAAAGGGGCACCCAGGGCAGATACGCAGTATTTT; cdr3_aa: CASKGAPRADTQYF; d_call: NA; v_call: TRBV6-1; j_call: TRBJ2-3
cdr3_nt: TGTGCCAGTAGTAGGACACAGGGGATCCGGGGCACCGGGGAGCTGTTTTTT; cdr3_aa: CASSRTQGIRGTGELFF; d_call: TRBD1; v_call: TRBV19; j_call: TRBJ2-2
cdr3_nt: TGTGCCTGGAGTAGGGGGACACAGGGTGAAAAACTGTTTTTT; cdr3_aa: CAWSRGTQGEKLFF; d_call: NA; v_call: TRBV30; j_call: TRBJ1-4
cdr3_nt: TGCGCCAGCAGCCAAACAGGGGGCCGTGGCTACACCTTC; cdr3_aa: CASSQTGGRGYTF; d_call: TRBD1; v_call: TRBV4-1; j_call: TRBJ1-2
cdr3_nt: TGTGCCAGTAGTACGGGGGATCGAATGTACTATGGCTACACCTTC; cdr3_aa: CASSTGDRMYYGYTF; d_call: NA; v_call: TRBV19; j_call: TRBJ1-2
cdr3_nt: TGTGCCAGCAGTTTCCATAGACAGAAAGAGACCCAGTACTTC; cdr3_aa: CASSFHRQKETQYF; d_call: NA; v_call: TRBV27; j_call: TRBJ2-5
cdr3_nt: TGCAGCGTTGTCTACCGTAACACTGAAGCTTTCTTT; cdr3_aa: CSVVYRNTEAFF; d_call: NA; v_call: TRBV29-1; j_call: TRBJ1-1
cdr3_nt: TGTGCCAGTAGTGAAGGGGACAATCAGCCCCAGCATTTT; cdr3_aa: CASSEGDNQPQHF; d_call: NA; v_call: TRBV19; j_call: TRBJ1-5
cdr3_nt: TGTGCCAGCAGTCAGGACACCGGGGAGCTGTTTTTT; cdr3_aa: CASSQDTGELFF; d_call: NA; v_call: TRBV6-5; j_call: TRBJ2-2
cdr3_nt: TGTGCCAGCAGTTTACTTTATGGTGGGGCCAACGTCCTGACTTTC; cdr3_aa: CASSLLYGGANVLTF; d_call: NA; v_call: TRBV6-5; j_call: TRBJ2-6
cdr3_nt: TGTGCCAGCAGCTTAGATAGAGGGTGCAATGGCTACACCTTC; cdr3_aa: CASSLDRGCNGYTF; d_call: NA; v_call: TRBV11-3; j_call: TRBJ1-2
cdr3_nt: TGTGCCAGCAGCGAGGACAGGGGGGCGAATCAGCCCCAGCATTTT; cdr3_aa: CASSEDRGANQPQHF; d_call: TRBD1; v_call: TRBV2; j_call: TRBJ1-5
cdr3_nt: TGTGCCAGCAGCTTAGGGACTCGCAAGGAACCGCAGTTCTTC; cdr3_aa: CASSLGTRKEPQFF; d_call: NA; v_call: TRBV11-1; j_call: TRBJ2-1